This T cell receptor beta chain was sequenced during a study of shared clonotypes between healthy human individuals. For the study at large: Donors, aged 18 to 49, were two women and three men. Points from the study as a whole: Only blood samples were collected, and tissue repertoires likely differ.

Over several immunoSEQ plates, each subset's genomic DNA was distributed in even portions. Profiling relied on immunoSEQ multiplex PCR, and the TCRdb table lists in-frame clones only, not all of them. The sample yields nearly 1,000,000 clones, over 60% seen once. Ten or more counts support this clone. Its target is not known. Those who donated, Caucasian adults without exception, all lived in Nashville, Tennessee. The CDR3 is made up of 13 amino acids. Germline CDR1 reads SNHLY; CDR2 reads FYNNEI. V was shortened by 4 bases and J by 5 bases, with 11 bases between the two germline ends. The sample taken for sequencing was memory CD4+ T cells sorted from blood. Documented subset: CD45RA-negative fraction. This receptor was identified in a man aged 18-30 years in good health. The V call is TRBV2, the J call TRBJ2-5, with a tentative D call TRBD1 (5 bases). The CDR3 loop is CASSGVAGETQYF. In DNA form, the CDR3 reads TGTGCCAGCAGTGGGGTAGCAGGGGAGACCCAGTACTTC. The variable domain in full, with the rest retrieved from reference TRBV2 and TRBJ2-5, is EPEVTQTPSHQVTQMGQEVILRCVPISNHLYFYWYRQILGQKVEFLVSFYNNEISEKSEIFDDQFSVERPDGSNFTLKIRSTKLEDSAMYFCASSGVAGETQYFGPGTRLLVL.